This TCR beta chain stems from a study of shared clonotypes between healthy human individuals. The naive CD8 population came from CD45RO-negative cells selected for CCR7, without terminally differentiated effector memory CD45RA+ cells. Trimming took 4 bases from V and 5 from J; bases not matched to a gene: 2. The CDR3 covers 14 residues. Germline V lookup: CDR1 MGHRA, CDR2 YSYEKL. TCRdb keeps only in-frame clones here, not all; method: immunoSEQ multiplex PCR. Of just over 2,000,000 clones in the sample, 85% to 95% are singletons; the top ten hold roughly 1.1%. As regards this clone: Other DNA sequences in the same sample also yield this CDR3.

The chain carries TRBV4-1 and TRBJ1-2, with 12 bases aligning to TRBD1. This receptor was obtained from a man aged 18 to 29 in good health. Sequenced: naive CD8+ T cells sorted from blood. In DNA form, the CDR3 reads TGCGCCAGCAGCCCGGGACAGGGGGCTTATGGCTACACCTTC. It is translated as CASSPGQGAYGYTF.